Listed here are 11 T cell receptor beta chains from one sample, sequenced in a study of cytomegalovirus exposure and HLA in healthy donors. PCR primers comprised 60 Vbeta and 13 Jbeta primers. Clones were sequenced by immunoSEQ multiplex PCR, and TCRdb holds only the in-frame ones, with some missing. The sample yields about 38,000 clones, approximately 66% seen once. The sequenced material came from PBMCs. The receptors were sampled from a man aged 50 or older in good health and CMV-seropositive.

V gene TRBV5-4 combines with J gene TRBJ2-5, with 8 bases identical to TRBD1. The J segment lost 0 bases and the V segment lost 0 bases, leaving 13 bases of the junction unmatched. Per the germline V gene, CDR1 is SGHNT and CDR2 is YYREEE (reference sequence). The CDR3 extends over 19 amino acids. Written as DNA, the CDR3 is TGTGCCAGCAGCTTGGTGGGGCAGGGGGCTTTAAGGAACCAAGAGACCCAGTACTTC. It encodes CASSLVGQGALRNQETQYF.

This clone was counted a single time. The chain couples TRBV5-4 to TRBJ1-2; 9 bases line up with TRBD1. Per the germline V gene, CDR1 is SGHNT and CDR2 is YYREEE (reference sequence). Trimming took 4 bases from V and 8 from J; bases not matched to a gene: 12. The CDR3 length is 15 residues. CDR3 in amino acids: CASSPGLGTGFGYTF. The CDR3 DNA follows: TGTGCCAGCAGCCCGGGCCTTGGGACAGGGTTCGGCTACACCTTC.

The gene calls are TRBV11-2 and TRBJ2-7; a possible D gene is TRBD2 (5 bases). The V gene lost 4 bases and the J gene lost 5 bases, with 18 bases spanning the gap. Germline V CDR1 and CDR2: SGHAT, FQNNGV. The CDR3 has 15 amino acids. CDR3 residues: CASSSTLDSGNEQYF. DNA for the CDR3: TGTGCCAGCAGCTCTACACTCGACTCGGGGAACGAGCAGTACTTC.

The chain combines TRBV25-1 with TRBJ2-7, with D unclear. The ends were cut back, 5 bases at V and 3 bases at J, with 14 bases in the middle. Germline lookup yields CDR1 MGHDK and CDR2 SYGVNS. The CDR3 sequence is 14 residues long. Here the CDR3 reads CASSFGRNYYEQYF. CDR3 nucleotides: TGTGCCAGCAGTTTTGGCAGGAATTACTACGAGCAGTACTTC.

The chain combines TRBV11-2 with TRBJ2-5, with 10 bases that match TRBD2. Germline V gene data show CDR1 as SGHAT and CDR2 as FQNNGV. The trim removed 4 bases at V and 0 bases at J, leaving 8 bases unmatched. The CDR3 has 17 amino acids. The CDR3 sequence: CASSSSPSGGDQETQYF. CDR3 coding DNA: TGTGCCAGCAGCTCAAGCCCCAGCGGGGGGGACCAAGAGACCCAGTACTTC.

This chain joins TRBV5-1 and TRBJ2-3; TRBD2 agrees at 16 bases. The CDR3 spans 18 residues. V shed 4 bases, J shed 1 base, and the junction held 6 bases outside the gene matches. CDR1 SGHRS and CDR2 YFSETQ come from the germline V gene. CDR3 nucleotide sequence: TGCGCCAGCAGCCTAGGGACTAGCGGGGGGGCCGGCACAGATACGCAGTATTTT. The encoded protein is CASSLGTSGGAGTDTQYF.

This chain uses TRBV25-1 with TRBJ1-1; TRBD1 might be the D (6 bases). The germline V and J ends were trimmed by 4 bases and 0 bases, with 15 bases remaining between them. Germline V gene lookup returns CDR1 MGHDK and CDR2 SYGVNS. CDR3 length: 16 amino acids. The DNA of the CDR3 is TGTGCCAGCAGTGGTGGGACATTCCAAATGAACACTGAAGCTTTCTTT. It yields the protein CASSGGTFQMNTEAFF.

CDR3 coding DNA: TGTGCCAGCAGCTTTGGACAGGGGGCTCAGGCCGGGGAGCTGTTTTTT. Amino acids: CASSFGQGAQAGELFF. The chain uses TRBV7-7 and TRBJ2-2, with TRBD1 identical over 11 bases. The ends lost 3 bases at V and 6 bases at J; junction bases unmatched: 6. CDR3 size: 16 residues. Germline assignment: CDR1 SSHAT and CDR2 FNYEAQ (reference sequence).

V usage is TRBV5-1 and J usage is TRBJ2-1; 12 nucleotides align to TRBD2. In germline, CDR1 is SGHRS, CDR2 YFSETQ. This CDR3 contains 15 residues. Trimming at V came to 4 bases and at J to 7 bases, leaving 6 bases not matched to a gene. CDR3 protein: CASSQTSGGRNEQFF. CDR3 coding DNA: TGCGCCAGCAGCCAAACTAGCGGGGGGCGAAATGAGCAGTTCTTC.

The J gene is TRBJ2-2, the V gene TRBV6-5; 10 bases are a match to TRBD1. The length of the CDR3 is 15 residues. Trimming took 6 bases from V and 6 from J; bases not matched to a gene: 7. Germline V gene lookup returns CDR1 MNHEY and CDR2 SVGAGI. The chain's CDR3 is CASSPRQGAPGELFF. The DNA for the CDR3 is TGTGCCAGCAGCCCCCGACAGGGGGCCCCCGGGGAGCTGTTTTTT.

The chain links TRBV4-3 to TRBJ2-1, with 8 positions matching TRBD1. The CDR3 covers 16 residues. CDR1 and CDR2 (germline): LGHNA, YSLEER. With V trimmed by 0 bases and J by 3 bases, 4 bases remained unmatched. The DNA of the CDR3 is TGCGCCAGCAGCCAAGATAGAGGACAGGGCTACAATGAGCAGTTCTTC. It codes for CASSQDRGQGYNEQFF.